This TCR beta chain was sequenced for a study of OX40 agonist ivuxolimab in advanced cancers. Study at large: Partial responses were observed in three patients, of whom one had hepatocellular carcinoma and two had cutaneous melanoma.

V was clipped by 4 bases and J by 1 base; unmatched bases: 11. This CDR3 comprises 16 residues. Germline V gene data show CDR1 as SQVTM and CDR2 as ANQGSEA. This clone came up once. Produced via immunoSEQ multiplex PCR; TCRdb's table is partial and in-frame only. Of tens of thousands of clones detected, roughly nine tenths appear once; the ten largest clones hold under 0.35%. The material was CD4+ or CD8+ T cells sorted from blood, obtained in a trial of the OX40 agonist ivuxolimab. J is TRBJ1-1 and V is TRBV29-1; 8 bases are shared with TRBD1. This TCR was sampled from an adult with an advanced solid tumor such as melanoma, head and neck, liver or kidney cancer. CDR3 bases: TGCAGCGTTGGGAAGAGACAGGGGCACCCGAACACTGAAGCTTTCTTT. Translating gives CSVGKRQGHPNTEAFF.